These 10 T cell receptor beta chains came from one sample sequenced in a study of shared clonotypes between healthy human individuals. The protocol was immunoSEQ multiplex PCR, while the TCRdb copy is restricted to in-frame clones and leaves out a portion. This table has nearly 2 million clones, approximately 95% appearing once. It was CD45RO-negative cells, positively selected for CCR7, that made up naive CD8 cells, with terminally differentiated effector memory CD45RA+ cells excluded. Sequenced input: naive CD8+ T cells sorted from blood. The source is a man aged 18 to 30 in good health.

CDR3 nucleotide sequence: TGTGCCAGCAGCACGCTAGCGGGGGGGCCCACGGATACGCAGTATTTT. Translating it yields CASSTLAGGPTDTQYF. The J gene is TRBJ2-3, the V gene TRBV9; 12 bases match TRBD2. Trimming cost V 4 bases and J 6 bases; bases outside gene matches: 9. Germline CDR1 and CDR2: SGDLS and YYNGEE. The CDR3 totals 16 residues.

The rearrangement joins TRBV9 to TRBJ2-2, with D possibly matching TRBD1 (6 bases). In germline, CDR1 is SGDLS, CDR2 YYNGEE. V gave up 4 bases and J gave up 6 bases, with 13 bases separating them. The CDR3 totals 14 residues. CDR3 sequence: CASSLDKGAGELFF. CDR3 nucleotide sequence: TGTGCCAGCAGCCTCGACAAGGGGGCCGGGGAGCTGTTTTTT.

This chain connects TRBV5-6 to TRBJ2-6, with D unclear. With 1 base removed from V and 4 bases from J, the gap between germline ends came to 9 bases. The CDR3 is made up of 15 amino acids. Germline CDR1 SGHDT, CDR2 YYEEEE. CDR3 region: CASSLPGSGANVLTF. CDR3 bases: TGTGCCAGCAGCTTGCCCGGGTCAGGGGCCAACGTCCTGACTTTC.

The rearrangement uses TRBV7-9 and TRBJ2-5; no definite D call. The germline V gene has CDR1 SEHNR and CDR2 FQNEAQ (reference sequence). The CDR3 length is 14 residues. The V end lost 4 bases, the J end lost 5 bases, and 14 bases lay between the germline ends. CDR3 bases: TGTGCCAGCAGCTCCTCGGTGGGATGGGAGACCCAGTACTTC. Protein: CASSSSVGWETQYF.

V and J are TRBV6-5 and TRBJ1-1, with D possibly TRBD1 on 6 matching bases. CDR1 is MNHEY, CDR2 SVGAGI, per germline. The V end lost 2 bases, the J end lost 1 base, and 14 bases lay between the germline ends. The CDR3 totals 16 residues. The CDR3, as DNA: TGTGCCAGCAGTTACGTCGCAGGGGTTTCGAACACTGAAGCTTTCTTT. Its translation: CASSYVAGVSNTEAFF.

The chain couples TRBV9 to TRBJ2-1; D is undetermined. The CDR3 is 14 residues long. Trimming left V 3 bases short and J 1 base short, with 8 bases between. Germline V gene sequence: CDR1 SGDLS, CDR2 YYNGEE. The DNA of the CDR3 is TGTGCCAGCAGCGCCCTATTTTCCTACAATGAGCAGTTCTTC. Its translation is CASSALFSYNEQFF.

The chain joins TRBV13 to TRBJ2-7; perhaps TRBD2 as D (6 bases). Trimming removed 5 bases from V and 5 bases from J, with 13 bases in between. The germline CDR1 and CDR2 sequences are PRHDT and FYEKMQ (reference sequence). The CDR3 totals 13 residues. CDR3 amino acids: CASSLRGGDEQYF. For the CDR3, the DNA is TGTGCCAGCAGCCTGCGAGGAGGGGACGAGCAGTACTTC.

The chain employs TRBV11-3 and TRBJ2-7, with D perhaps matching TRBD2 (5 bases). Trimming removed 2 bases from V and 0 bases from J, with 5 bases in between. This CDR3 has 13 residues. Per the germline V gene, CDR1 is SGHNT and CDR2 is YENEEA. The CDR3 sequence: CASSLTSSYEQYF. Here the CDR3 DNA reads TGTGCCAGCAGCTTAACTAGCTCCTACGAGCAGTACTTC.

CDR3 DNA sequence: TGTGCCAGCAGGCAGCGGGAGAGCTCCTACAATGAGCAGTTCTTC. Amino acids: CASRQRESSYNEQFF. V is TRBV6-5 and J is TRBJ2-1, with TRBD2 matching over 8 bases. Germline V gene data show CDR1 as MNHEY and CDR2 as SVGAGI. CDR3 length: 15 residues. V dropped 6 bases and J dropped 0; count of bases not matched to a gene: 4.

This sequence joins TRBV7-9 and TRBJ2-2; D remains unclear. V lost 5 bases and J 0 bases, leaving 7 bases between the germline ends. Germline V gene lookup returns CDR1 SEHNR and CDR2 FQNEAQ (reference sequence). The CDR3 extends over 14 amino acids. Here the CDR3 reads CASSADTNTGELFF. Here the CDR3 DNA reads TGTGCCAGCAGCGCCGACACGAACACCGGGGAGCTGTTTTTT. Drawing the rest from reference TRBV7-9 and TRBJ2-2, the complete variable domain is DTGVSQNPRHKITKRGQNVTFRCDPISEHNRLYWYRQTLGQGPEFLTYFQNEAQLEKSRLLSDRFSAERPKGSFSTLEIQRTEQGDSAMYLCASSADTNTGELFFGEGSRLTVL.